Sequencing of this T cell receptor beta chain was carried out in a study of T cell responses to AZD1222 COVID-19 vaccine. Some clones are missing from TCRdb's copy, which holds only in-frame ones; the method was immunoSEQ multiplex PCR. Found here are about 150,000 clones, less than 95% of them singletons; the top ten hold about 6.5%. CDR3 length: 12 residues. Trimming took 6 bases from V and 6 from J, leaving 10 bases between them. The genes are TRBV12-3 or TRBV12-4 and TRBJ2-3; D is perhaps TRBD2 (5 bases). The TCR sequence derives from an adult who received the AZD1222 COVID-19 vaccine. Sequencing was performed on peripheral blood, taken 28 days after the second AZD1222 dose. The CDR3 nucleotides are TGTGCCAGCAGATCCTCGGGGGATACGCAGTATTTT. It is translated as CASRSSGDTQYF.